Below are 19 T cell receptor beta chains sequenced from a single sample in a study of shared clonotypes between healthy human individuals. Using immunoSEQ multiplex PCR, the repertoire was profiled, and TCRdb retains in-frame clones only, with some absent. This sample has over a million clones, with roughly 97% found just once. The sample comprised naive CD4+ T cells sorted from blood. Specified subset: CD45RA+ positively selected. Receptors originate from a man aged 30-40 years in good health.

The gene calls are TRBV6-1 and TRBJ2-5, with 7 bases identical to TRBD1. With V trimmed by 5 bases and J by 3 bases, 3 bases remained unmatched. Germline CDR1 MNHNS, CDR2 SASEGT. The CDR3 loop spans 13 amino acids. The CDR3 bases are TGTGCCAGCAGTACCGGGACAGAAGAGACCCAGTACTTC. This translates into CASSTGTEETQYF.

The chain combines TRBV7-8 with TRBJ1-1; possibly TRBD1 for D (5 bases). V was shortened by 3 bases and J by 1 base, with 9 bases between the two germline ends. The CDR3 sequence is 14 residues long. Germline CDR1 reads SGHVS; CDR2 reads FQNEAQ. The CDR3, as DNA: TGTGCCAGCAGCTTCAGGGTGGGGAACACTGAAGCTTTCTTT. This encodes CASSFRVGNTEAFF.

The chain combines TRBV7-2 with TRBJ1-2, with 7 bases matching TRBD1. Germline CDR1 is SGHTA and CDR2 is FQGNSA. The CDR3 runs to 14 residues. Unmatched junction bases numbered 7, after V lost 4 bases and J lost 5 bases. CDR3 loop: CASSSNRGNYGYTF. CDR3 in DNA: TGTGCCAGCAGCTCCAACAGGGGTAATTATGGCTACACCTTC.

The rearrangement uses TRBV5-4 and TRBJ2-6, with D uncertain. Germline V gene lookup returns CDR1 SGHNT and CDR2 YYREEE (reference sequence). CDR3 length: 16 amino acids. With 4 bases removed from V and 1 base from J, the gap between germline ends came to 12 bases. The CDR3 DNA sequence: TGTGCCAGCAGCCCGGATCTAAGGTCTGGGGCCAACGTCCTGACTTTC. Translating gives CASSPDLRSGANVLTF.

The V and J genes are TRBV28 and TRBJ2-2; D may be TRBD2 (5 bases). Trimming removed 8 bases at V and 6 bases at J, with 13 bases between. Looked up from germline, CDR1 is MDHEN and CDR2 is SYDVKM. The CDR3 is made up of 13 amino acids. CDR3 sequence reads: CASGVGIPGELFF. DNA for the CDR3: TGTGCCAGCGGGGTCGGGATCCCCGGGGAGCTGTTTTTT.

This clone was recorded a few times. This chain uses TRBV5-4 with TRBJ1-1; D possibly corresponds to TRBD1 (5 bases). The CDR3 is made up of 13 amino acids. Germline V gene data show CDR1 as SGHNT and CDR2 as YYREEE (reference sequence). The V end was cut by 1 base, the J end by 1 base, with 5 bases between. The CDR3: CASSLQGNTEAFF. The DNA of the CDR3 is TGTGCCAGCAGCTTGCAGGGGAACACTGAAGCTTTCTTT.

Worth noting for this clone: This CDR3 is also generated by other DNA sequences in the sample. The chain recombines TRBV29-1 with TRBJ2-7, with D possibly being TRBD2 (5 bases). Germline V gene lookup returns CDR1 SQVTM and CDR2 ANQGSEA. This CDR3 region has 13 residues. Trimming removed 4 bases at V and 0 bases at J, with 10 bases between. CDR3 nucleotides: TGCAGCGTTGGGTCTGGGAGCTCCTACGAGCAGTACTTC. This translates into CSVGSGSSYEQYF.

As DNA, the CDR3 is TGTGCCAGCAGCTTGAGGCAGGGATTAAACTATGAGCAGTTCTTC. Protein: CASSLRQGLNYEQFF. The chain joins TRBV5-4 to TRBJ2-1, with TRBD1 as a possible D gene (5 bases). CDR1 is SGHNT, CDR2 YYREEE, per germline (reference sequence). V was shortened by 1 base and J by 8 bases, with 16 bases between the two germline ends. The CDR3 is 15 residues long.

V and J are TRBV9 and TRBJ1-2; a possible D gene is TRBD1 (5 bases). The germline V gene encodes CDR1 SGDLS and CDR2 YYNGEE. Trimming pared 5 bases from V and 6 bases from J, leaving 20 bases between. There are 15 residues in the CDR3. The CDR3 is CASSHPGGLGDGYTF. For the CDR3, the DNA is TGTGCCAGCAGTCACCCGGGAGGACTGGGGGATGGCTACACCTTC.

The chain has TRBV28 and TRBJ2-7; 13 nucleotides align to TRBD2. Trimming took 6 bases from V and 0 from J; bases not matched to a gene: 14. Germline CDR1 and CDR2: MDHEN and SYDVKM. CDR3 length: 19 amino acids. The CDR3 nucleotides are TGTGCCAGCAGATTTAACCCACTGACTAGCGGGAGGAGCTCCTACGAGCAGTACTTC. This encodes CASRFNPLTSGRSSYEQYF.

V gene TRBV11-2 combines with J gene TRBJ2-1, with 12 bases that match TRBD2. CDR1 SGHAT and CDR2 FQNNGV come from the germline V gene. The CDR3 has 17 residues. The junction had 10 bases not matched to a gene; V was cut back by 1 base and J by 9 bases. The CDR3 region has the DNA TGTGCCAGCAGCTTAGTATCGCTAGCGGGAGGGGACGGTGAGCAGTTCTTC. It is translated as CASSLVSLAGGDGEQFF. Complete variable domain (other parts from reference TRBV11-2 and TRBJ2-1): EAGVAQSPRYKIIEKRQSVAFWCNPISGHATLYWYQQILGQGPKLLIQFQNNGVVDDSQLPKDRFSAERLKGVDSTLKIQPAKLEDSAVYLCASSLVSLAGGDGEQFFGPGTRLTVL.

A remark on this clone: Different DNA sequences within this sample yield the same CDR3. The rearrangement joins TRBV7-9 to TRBJ2-1, with 8 bases aligning to TRBD2. J lost 8 bases, V lost 6 bases, and 15 bases had no gene match. There are 16 residues in the CDR3. Looked up from germline, CDR1 is SEHNR and CDR2 is FQNEAQ (reference sequence). CDR3 amino acids: CASSFGTSLSHDEQFF. CDR3 DNA: TGTGCCAGCAGTTTCGGGACTAGTCTATCTCACGATGAGCAGTTCTTC.

The J gene is TRBJ1-5, the V gene TRBV4-1, with a weak D call TRBD1 (6 bases). CDR3 length equals 18 residues. From germline, CDR1 is MGHRA and CDR2 YSYEKL. V was cut by 0 bases and J by 0 bases, with 15 bases left in between. The chain's CDR3 is CASSQDFWDTNSNQPQHF. The CDR3 DNA sequence: TGCGCCAGCAGCCAAGATTTTTGGGACACCAATAGCAATCAGCCCCAGCATTTT.

This clone has just one count. Mismatch with germline at one junction end may stem from a read error. In the same sample, other DNA sequences code for this CDR3. The rearrangement links TRBV7-3 to TRBJ2-7, with 7 nucleotides matching TRBD1. This CDR3 region has 14 residues. The germline V gene encodes CDR1 SGHTA and CDR2 FQGTGA. The CDR3 loop reads CASSPQTGSYEQYF. The CDR3 DNA sequence: TGTGCCAGCAGCCCGCAGACAGGGTCCTACGAGCAGTATTTC.

This chain joins TRBV11-2 and TRBJ2-5, with D perhaps TRBD2 (5 bases). The CDR3 loop spans 12 amino acids. V lost 9 bases to trimming and J lost 5 bases, with 13 bases between them. Germline V gene lookup returns CDR1 SGHAT and CDR2 FQNNGV. This CDR3 reads CASSLSGETQYF. The CDR3, as DNA: TGTGCCAGTAGTCTCTCGGGGGAGACCCAGTACTTC.

The chain is built from TRBV11-2 and TRBJ2-3, with a weak D call TRBD1 (5 bases). The ends were cut back, 3 bases at V and 1 base at J, with 17 bases in the middle. Germline V gene lookup returns CDR1 SGHAT and CDR2 FQNNGV. The CDR3 covers 17 residues. CDR3 sequence (DNA): TGTGCCAGCAGCTTTAGGCAGGGTGGGGTTGGCACAGATACGCAGTATTTT. It specifies CASSFRQGGVGTDTQYF.

The gene calls are TRBV2 and TRBJ2-7, with D perhaps matching TRBD2 (5 bases). The CDR3 length is 14 residues. The V end was cut by 6 bases, the J end by 2 bases, with 14 bases between. Germline CDR1 and CDR2: SNHLY and FYNNEI. CDR3 sequence: CASSQDLAAYEQYF. The CDR3 DNA is TGTGCCAGCAGCCAGGACTTAGCCGCCTACGAGCAGTACTTC.

About this clone: Additional DNA sequences in this sample encode the identical CDR3. The chain links TRBV28 to TRBJ2-3; 12 nucleotides match TRBD2. V lost 6 bases, J lost 3 bases, and 4 bases stayed unmatched. The germline gives CDR1 MDHEN, CDR2 SYDVKM. The CDR3 is made up of 15 amino acids. DNA of the CDR3: TGTGCCAGCAGCTTGACTAGCGGGGGAACAGATACGCAGTATTTT. Protein product: CASSLTSGGTDTQYF. Supplemented by reference TRBV28 and TRBJ2-3, the full variable domain reads DVKVTQSSRYLVKRTGEKVFLECVQDMDHENMFWYRQDPGLGLRLIYFSYDVKMKEKGDIPEGYSVSREKKERFSLILESASTNQTSMYLCASSLTSGGTDTQYFGPGTRLTVL.

The rearrangement uses TRBV21-1 and TRBJ2-2; whether TRBD2, the table's D call, matches the DNA was not checked. TRBV21-1 represents a pseudogene. This CDR3 spans 16 amino acids. CDR3 residues: CASSSRAGVRTGELFF. The CDR3 coding sequence is TGTGCCAGCAGCTCCCGGGCGGGAGTACGGACCGGGGAGCTGTTTTTT.